This TCR beta chain was retrieved from a study of cytomegalovirus exposure and HLA in healthy donors. General study results and limits: Reports credit the classifier with highly specific, highly sensitive diagnosis of cytomegalovirus status.

Notes on this clone: As yet, its antigen is unknown.

CDR1 is LGHNA and CDR2 is YNFKEQ in the germline V gene. Between the trimmed V and J ends, which lost 0 bases and 6 bases, there was a span of 6 bases. The CDR3 has 12 amino acids. The PCR contained 60 Vbeta and 13 Jbeta primers. Clones were sequenced by immunoSEQ multiplex PCR, and TCRdb holds only the in-frame ones, with some missing. The sample includes roughly 120,000 clones, 67% seen only once; the top ten take roughly 8.3%. This chain uses TRBV4-2 with TRBJ2-7; D is unclear. Sequenced sample: PBMCs. The receptor comes from a man aged 18-30 years in good health and CMV-seropositive. CDR3 region: CASSQDPLEQYF. The CDR3 bases are TGTGCCAGCAGCCAAGATCCCCTCGAGCAGTACTTC.